The clone carrying this TCR beta chain was seen only a few times. Antigen unknown. Germline V lookup: CDR1 SSHAT, CDR2 FNYEAQ (reference sequence). Deletions cut 2 bases from V and 5 bases from J, with 12 bases between. This CDR3 spans 14 amino acids. These data belong to a study of CD8 T cell repertoires and HIV-1 epitope variants. Study summary: An uncultured baseline aliquot held 1M T cells. General study results and limits: Roughly ten TCR beta clonotypes were antigen-specific, five or six apparently recognizing autologous or escape variants.

The method was immunoSEQ multiplex PCR; TCRdb's version includes in-frame clones alone and lacks a portion of them. Of about 95,000 clones listed, roughly 80% are singletons. V usage is TRBV7-7 and J usage is TRBJ2-5; no definite D call. The sequence was collected from a male donor with HIV. Sequenced material: uncultured baseline CD8+ T cells from peripheral blood mononuclear cells (PBMCs). DNA of the CDR3: TGTGCCAGCAGCTTAACCAGCCCCGGGGAGACCCAGTACTTC. It encodes CASSLTSPGETQYF. The variable domain in full, with the rest retrieved from reference TRBV7-7 and TRBJ2-5, is GAGVSQSPRYKVTKRGQDVTLRCDPISSHATLYWYQQALGQGPEFLTYFNYEAQPDKSGLPSDRFSAERPEGSISTLTIQRTEQRDSAMYRCASSLTSPGETQYFGPGTRLLVL.